This T cell receptor (beta chain) derives from a study of cytomegalovirus exposure and HLA in healthy donors listed by TCRdb under 2017. Regarding the complete study: An earlier analysis of approximately 640 of the donors reported 250 to 350 Gb of sequence data and around 120 million unique TCR beta sequences from about 179 million T cells. Class I and class II HLA loci were covered by the typing at four-digit resolution. An earlier analysis of some 600 of the donors applied high-throughput TCR beta sequencing to assess whether each TCR beta V gene segment acted as functional or pseudogenic. The aim of the study was to test whether cataloging public T cell receptors could identify signatures of past pathogen exposure. Donor age, sex, ethnicity and CMV serostatus were collected together with the repertoire data. An early release that covered fewer than 800 HLA-typed donors contained approximately 300 gigabases of sequencing data and tens of millions of unique TCR sequences. In a later analysis, previously published TCR beta repertoires from some 640 donors were re-analyzed and high-resolution HLA genotyping was added so that TCR occurrence patterns could be studied. To predict cytomegalovirus infection status, the study combined high-throughput TCR immunosequencing, statistical association of individual TCRs with disease status, and machine learning. Typing coverage varied by locus: roughly 629-630 donors for A, B, C, DRB1 and DQB1; 500 to 550 for DQA1; around 610 for DPA1; approximately 470 for DPB1. Every repertoire in the discovery cohort had been generated on one and the same sequencing platform. On average, over 200,000 unique TCR beta nucleotide sequences were sequenced per donor among several hundred genotyped donors of the cohort, with around 19% of those sequences being non-productive. Using immunosequencing, the study profiled T cell repertoires from about 610 subjects and related those repertoires to cytomegalovirus serostatus. Because of strong linkage in the cohort, 4 to 6 DR-DQ haplotypes were treated as single units for association and clustering. A later genetic analysis used genome-wide SNP genotypes for 398 of the 666 donors, treating that subset as a discovery cohort. In addition to the first cohort of several hundred subjects, a separate validation cohort of approximately 120 different subjects was used. In the later analysis, no new phenotypic data were used to find candidate immune exposures; instead, reliance was placed on TCR beta sequences and their occurrence across donors. Of the roughly 400 genotyped donors, over 65% fell in the genetic ancestry cluster associated with self-reported Caucasian donors. General findings and caveats noted by the study authors: The study gave a list of 150 to 200 TCR beta chains associated with cytomegalovirus. Because HLA typing was unavailable for some donors at each locus, only the typed subset was used in association tests. The classifier was reported to diagnose cytomegalovirus status with high specificity and sensitivity in both the original cohort and the validation cohort. In a later analysis, about 16,000 TCR beta sequences were associated with specific HLA alleles at a false discovery rate of 0.05. Correlated functional status among segregating V segments might be attributable to linkage disequilibrium, but an unknown experimental factor could not be ruled out. The sequencing pipeline was judged likely to have produced a cluster of highly shared sequence variants as a technical artifact. Sequencing depth was assumed to be roughly uniform across donors in the presence/absence analyses, though that assumption may not hold. An earlier analysis of around 500 of the donors showed that most TCR beta V segments appeared in productive rearrangements either about 90% or about 30% of the time, which broadly matched IMGT annotations. Most CMV-associated TCR beta chains appeared to be HLA-restricted in a later analysis, and the HLA associations seemed to be driven largely by CMV exposure. When HLA alleles, especially DR and DQ, strongly co-occurred, attributing TCR associations to individual alleles was difficult. Because counts were too low, roughly 18 rarely observed V segments, including chromosome 9 orphons, were left out of the earlier analysis of some 600 of the donors. This cohort had only TCR beta chains sequenced, and the lack of alpha or paired-chain data limited which features could be detected. In vitro tests confirmed that three of the cytomegalovirus-associated TCR beta chains recognize cytomegalovirus antigens. In a later analysis, the rate of TCR association differed among HLA loci, with DRB1 alleles having the most associated TCRs and HLA-C alleles having the fewest. In a later genetic analysis, a missense DCLRE1C variant was associated with V-gene and J-gene trimming of TCR beta chains, and the association was replicated in an independent cohort. A further reported finding was that TCR beta sequences accurately predicted the HLA-A and HLA-B alleles for most subjects in the first cohort. For the cohort, immune exposure information was limited to CMV serostatus. While some public TCRs were present in many individuals, most TCR sequences turned up only very rarely across donors. The 87-base-pair reads could not distinguish some IMGT-functional V segments, including TRBV6-2 and TRBV6-3, so those segments were excluded. According to a later analysis, parvovirus B19, influenza, CMV and Epstein-Barr virus appeared linked to several top co-occurrence clusters. The authors suggested that the approach could potentially be generalized to other disease states and immunological phenotypes. In a later analysis, HLA-associated TCR beta chains were found to be more clonally expanded and to have lower generation probabilities than equally common non-associated chains. According to a later genetic analysis, donors in an Asian-associated ancestry cluster had fewer N-insertions in productive TCRs than the roughly 670-donor mean.

A word on this clone: Its antigen specificity is not known. Per-base qualities were not stored, and no clone one base away is much larger.

The cohort comprised around 690 healthy bone marrow donors. All cohort members were sampled while nominally healthy, although unrecorded immune exposures were likely present. The donor was CMV seropositive and was included in the group of around 300 seropositive cohort members. A peripheral blood sample was collected from each donor, and TCR beta sequencing was performed on peripheral blood mononuclear cells. Genomic DNA extraction from the blood cell samples was performed with the Qiagen DNeasy Blood Extraction Kit. The method was the immunoSEQ multiplex PCR assay. For the multiplex PCR, a mixture combining 60 forward primers for TCR Vbeta segments and 13 reverse primers for TCR Jbeta segments was used. The CDR3 region of rearranged TCR beta genes was amplified from genomic DNA by a multiplex PCR assay. Amplified TCR beta libraries were sequenced as 87-base-pair reads on the Illumina HiSeq System. The authors processed their data as follows. A later analysis tallied around 87 million unique TCR beta chains across the 700 or so repertoires, and some 12 million of those chains were shared by two or more donors. A nearest-neighbor algorithm error-corrected the raw reads and collapsed the reads into unique sequences, merging closely related sequences to remove PCR and sequencing errors. Alignment of CDR3 sequences to IMGT reference sequences was used to assign V, D and J gene segments. Each retained sequence needed at least a six-nucleotide match to both a V gene segment and a J gene segment. A rearrangement was called productive if the CDR3 had no stop codons and remained in frame with V and J, and every other rearrangement was called non-productive. CDR3 was defined according to IMGT convention as the region running from the second conserved V-encoded cysteine to the conserved J-encoded phenylalanine. The earlier analysis of 500 to 600 of the donors excluded sequences that lacked an unambiguous match to a single V gene segment. An earlier analysis of under 750 of the donors called V segments functional above 56.7% productive rearrangements and segregating when the between-donor standard deviation exceeded 5%. A statistical classification framework was built to diagnose cytomegalovirus status from the catalog of TCR beta chain sequences. In a later analysis, TCR nucleotide sequences were compared against IMGT/GENE-DB human TR gene sequences so that V and J genes could be assigned. In a later analysis, CDR3 sequences and most-parsimonious VDJ recombination scenarios were assigned using the TCRdist pipeline. In a later analysis, each TCR beta chain was defined by its CDR3 amino acid sequence together with its V-gene family, and reads without a unique V-gene family were excluded. A later analysis removed roughly 590 highly shared, low-generation-probability nucleotide sequences to deal with suspected cross-contamination and a sequencing artifact. In a later analysis, a clonal expansion index for each public chain was calculated from normalized within-repertoire ranks of inferred template counts. In a later analysis, generation probabilities were computed using a VDJ recombination model fitted to out-of-frame rearrangements, and the results were checked against IGoR. A later analysis scored TCR-TCR, TCR-HLA and TCR-CMV co-occurrence with hypergeometric tests, applying a repertoire-size bias correction to TCR pairs. In a later analysis, false discovery rates were estimated by permuting HLA or CMV assignments 20 times. In a later analysis, co-occurring TCRs were grouped using DBSCAN, and TCRdist sequence similarity was added for clustering within HLA-allele-positive subsets. For co-occurrence clustering, repertoires with fewer than 30,000 or more than 120,000 public chains were excluded, along with a handful of repertoires with anomalous nucleotide sharing. TCRdb re-hosts the immuneACCESS table, in-frame sequences only. Its copies lack some clones; in the studies checked, an unresolved V gene accounts for under half of them, and the cause for the rest is not known. The V and J calls and the clone size are those of that table, but D and trimming were determined from the DNA. The sample includes 170,000 or so clones, with 77% observed a single time. The biggest ten clones account for 1.4% to 1.5% of the sample.

The germline V gene (reference sequence) specifies GTSNPN as CDR1 and SVGIG as CDR2. Measured from the cysteine to the phenylalanine, the CDR3 is 12 residues long. Just CDR3 DNA is preserved here, 36 bases in frame from base 1. The germline V and J ends show losses of 7 bases and 1 base respectively, and no gene match explains 3 bases of the junction. This sequence uses TRBV30 and TRBJ2-7; TRBD1 lines up with 8 middle nucleotides. The sequence derives from a woman aged 25 to 39 in good health and CMV-seropositive. The sample taken for sequencing was PBMCs. The bases are TGTGCCTATGGACAGGGTTCCTACGAGCAGTACTTC. Translation gives CAYGQGSYEQYF.